This entry features one T cell receptor (beta chain) sequence. Trimming shortened V by 6 bases and J by 10 bases, and 19 bases separated the two germline ends. Germline assignment: CDR1 SNHLY and CDR2 FYNNEI. The CDR3 spans 13 residues. This sample is drawn from a study of blood T cell repertoires in COVID-19. Study-wide background: Donors in the United States, Italy and Spain gave samples during acute or convalescent COVID-19. The cDNA or gDNA used as material had been derived from T cells, B-cell-depleted T cells, or PBMCs.

In the original processing: Reference gene primers were amplified, and this amplification served to estimate nucleated cell counts. Produced via immunoSEQ multiplex PCR; TCRdb's table is partial and in-frame only. V, J and clone size derive from that table, while D and trimming were established from the DNA sequence. The table shows some 170,000 clones, with 75% to 90% occurring only once. V gene TRBV2 combines with J gene TRBJ2-7; possibly TRBD1 for D (5 bases). This receptor was obtained from a woman in her sixties or seventies with acute or convalescent COVID-19. Sequencing used peripheral blood. The CDR3 reads CASSAQVETPQYF. CDR3 nucleotides: TGTGCCAGCAGCGCACAGGTAGAAACACCCCAGTACTTC.